Following are 20 T cell receptor beta chains from one sample sequenced in a study of blood T cells in healthy people across ages (dated by TCRdb to 2014 to 2015). The library relied on 5' RACE. Sequenced using an Illumina HiSeq 2500. The second PCR ran for about 6 to 12 cycles and used a J-beta primer mix along with a sample-barcoded 5' primer. In TCRdb, the public reads were trimmed at Q25 with fastp and aligned with MiXCR, with productive beta chains retained. Merged by CDR3 protein, the rows form single entries marked with the most common genes and DNA. The sample yields about a million distinct CDR3 sequences; 35% to 40% were counted once. The ten largest clones represent 10% to 15% of the sample. Sequencing was performed on blood. The source is a man aged 18 to 29 in good health.

In the case of this clonotype: A read error may produce the germline difference seen at one junction end. The rearrangement links TRBV25-1 to TRBJ2-1, with TRBD1 matching over 9 bases. The CDR3 is made up of 14 amino acids. Germline V gives CDR1 MGHDK, CDR2 SYGVNS. The CDR3, as DNA: TGTGCCAGCAGTGACCTGACAGGGGGTAATGGGCAGTTCTTC. Residues: CASSDLTGGNGQFF.

In its sample, this clonotype was seen a few times. The chain has TRBV5-1 and TRBJ2-1; D not resolved. The V gene's germline CDR1 is SGHRS and CDR2 YFSETQ. The CDR3 is 14 residues long. V dropped 1 base and J dropped 6 bases, with 11 bases sitting between them. In DNA form, the CDR3 reads TGCGCCAGCAGCTTGCCCGGGCTGAGCAATGAGCAGTTCTTC. Protein: CASSLPGLSNEQFF.

This clonotype was detected only once. V is TRBV24-1 and J is TRBJ2-1; the D gene is possibly TRBD1 (6 bases). This CDR3 contains 18 residues. Germline loops: CDR1 KGHDR, CDR2 SFDVKD. The V end lost 4 bases, the J end lost 0 bases, and 18 bases lay between the germline ends. CDR3 in amino acids: CATSEGISDRSSYNEQFF. As DNA, the CDR3 is TGTGCCACCAGTGAAGGGATATCGGACAGAAGCTCCTACAATGAGCAGTTCTTC.

This clonotype was detected a few times. V usage is TRBV27 and J usage is TRBJ1-2, with 7 positions matching TRBD1. CDR1 MNHEY and CDR2 SMNVEV come from the germline V gene (reference sequence). Trimming cost V 8 bases and J 2 bases; bases outside gene matches: 5. This CDR3 has 13 residues. The CDR3 DNA reads as TGTGCCAGCGGACAGACAGGGAACTATGGCTACACCTTC. This sequence encodes CASGQTGNYGYTF.

CDR3 in DNA: TGCGCCAGCAGCTCAAGACGGAGACAGGGGAACACTGAAGCTTTCTTT. It codes for CASSSRRRQGNTEAFF. V usage is TRBV5-1 and J usage is TRBJ1-1; 7 bases are shared with TRBD1. V shed 3 bases and J 1 base; nucleotides not matched to a gene: 9. CDR1 and CDR2 (germline): SGHRS, YFSETQ. The CDR3 covers 16 residues.

With respect to this clonotype: An end of the junction differs from the germline gene, which may be a read error. This rearrangement joins TRBV12-3 or TRBV12-4 to TRBJ1-2; D gene uncertain. The CDR3 is made up of 16 amino acids. Here the CDR3 reads CTSSLRTGAPNYGYTF. The DNA of the CDR3 is TGTACCAGCAGTCTGCGGACTGGCGCTCCCAACTATGGCTACACCTTC.

This clonotype showed up just a few times. The rearrangement uses TRBV20-1 and TRBJ1-1; D perhaps matches TRBD1 (5 bases). CDR3 length equals 13 residues. The germline gives CDR1 DFQATT, CDR2 SNEGSKA (reference sequence). V gave up 5 bases and J gave up 4 bases, with 14 bases separating them. The CDR3 here is CSAGGVAGTEAFF. The CDR3 coding sequence is TGCAGTGCTGGAGGGGTGGCGGGCACTGAAGCTTTCTTT.

This chain uses TRBV11-2 with TRBJ2-1; 7 nucleotides match TRBD1. Germline CDR1 and CDR2: SGHAT and FQNNGV. The V segment lost 5 bases and the J segment 6 bases; nucleotides outside the gene matches: 10. This CDR3 comprises 15 residues. CDR3 nucleotides: TGTGCCAGCAGCACCCGCTGGGGACAGAGCAATGAGCAGTTCTTC. Its translation: CASSTRWGQSNEQFF.

This clonotype is a singleton in its sample. This may stem from a read error, because a much larger clone lies one nucleotide away. The chain has TRBV12-3 or TRBV12-4 and TRBJ2-1; 12 nucleotides line up with TRBD2. The CDR3 is 16 amino acids. The V gene end was trimmed by 5 bases and the J gene end by 7 bases; junction bases not matched to a gene: 9. CDR3 residues: CASSPRLAGAKNEQFF. The CDR3 DNA reads TGTGCCAGCAGTCCTAGACTAGCGGGGGCCAAGAATGAGCAGTTCTTC.

This chain joins TRBV6-6 and TRBJ2-1, with D possibly TRBD2 on 7 matching bases. V lost 10 bases and J lost 6, with 16 bases in between. CDR3 length equals 13 residues. Germline V gene sequence: CDR1 MNHNY, CDR2 SVGAGI (reference sequence). The CDR3 DNA follows: TGTGCCATCGGGGGGCCGGCGACCAATGAGCAGTTCTTC. It codes for CAIGGPATNEQFF.

V is TRBV7-2 and J is TRBJ2-2; D possibly corresponds to TRBD1 (6 bases). Germline CDR1 is SGHTA and CDR2 is FQGNSA. The CDR3 has 14 amino acids. V shed 1 base and J shed 7 bases, with 10 bases lying between them. CDR3 in DNA: TGTGCCAGCAGCTTAGGGGGGCGAGGCGGGGAGCTGTTTTTT. It is translated as CASSLGGRGGELFF.

The chain recombines TRBV6-2 or TRBV6-3 with TRBJ1-1, with D possibly being TRBD1 (6 bases). V lost 5 bases and J 4 bases, leaving 11 bases between the germline ends. The CDR3 spans 13 residues. CDR1 MNHEY and CDR2 SVGEGT come from the germline V gene. The DNA for the CDR3 is TGTGCCAGCAGTCGGCCAGGGGCCACTGAAGCTTTCTTT. It translates to CASSRPGATEAFF.

This rearrangement joins TRBV4-2 to TRBJ1-2; 7 bases agree with TRBD1. The junction had 9 bases not matched to a gene; V was cut back by 0 bases and J by 5 bases. CDR3 length: 16 amino acids. Germline values: CDR1 LGHNA, CDR2 YNFKEQ. The CDR3 nucleotides read TGTGCCAGCAGCCAAGACAACAGGGGTCTGGGGTATGGCTACACCTTC. Protein: CASSQDNRGLGYGYTF.

The V and J genes are TRBV29-1 and TRBJ1-2; D uncertain. Looked up from germline, CDR1 is SQVTM and CDR2 is ANQGSEA. The CDR3 is 12 amino acids. V was pared by 0 bases and J by 8 bases, with 10 bases between. The CDR3 bases are TGCAGCGTTGAAGAATGGGAAAGGGGCTACACCTTC. Residues: CSVEEWERGYTF.

This clonotype was counted many times. This rearrangement joins TRBV12-3 or TRBV12-4 to TRBJ2-5, with 8 bases that match TRBD2. The junction had 3 bases not matched to a gene; V was cut back by 3 bases and J by 6 bases. This CDR3 has 13 amino acids. CDR3 DNA: TGTGCCAGCAGTTTGGCGGGGGGAAAGACCCAGTACTTC. As protein: CASSLAGGKTQYF.

The sample holds a few counts of this clonotype. This chain links TRBV29-1 with TRBJ2-3; 12 nucleotides match TRBD2. V gave up 8 bases and J gave up 3 bases; unmatched junction bases: 3. Germline assignment: CDR1 SQVTM and CDR2 ANQGSEA. This CDR3 region has 13 residues. CDR3 residues: CSSSGGATDTQYF. The CDR3, as DNA: TGCAGCTCTAGCGGGGGGGCGACAGATACGCAGTATTTT.

The V call is TRBV7-9, the J call TRBJ2-3, with no clear D. V shed 8 bases and J shed 4 bases, with 16 bases lying between them. Germline V gene sequence: CDR1 SEHNR, CDR2 FQNEAQ (reference sequence). The CDR3 spans 14 residues. This chain's CDR3 is CASRNGIVPDTQYF. The CDR3 nucleotides are TGTGCCAGCCGAAATGGCATAGTCCCAGATACGCAGTATTTT.

The V call is TRBV7-8, the J call TRBJ2-3; 10 nucleotides line up with TRBD2. The germline gives CDR1 SGHVS, CDR2 FQNEAQ. This CDR3 spans 17 amino acids. Trimming took 5 bases from V and 4 from J; bases not matched to a gene: 12. The CDR3, as DNA: TGTGCCAGCAGCCCCATTACTAGCGGGGTTAGGTCAGATACGCAGTATTTT. Its translation is CASSPITSGVRSDTQYF. The full variable domain, in which reference TRBV7-8 and TRBJ2-3 provide the parts outside the CDR3, is GAGVSQSPRYKVAKRGQDVALRCDPISGHVSLFWYQQALGQGPEFLTYFQNEAQLDKSGLPSDRFFAERPEGSVSTLKIQRTQQEDSAVYLCASSPITSGVRSDTQYFGPGTRLTVL.

This clonotype turned up a few times. J is TRBJ1-2 and V is TRBV6-1, with 7 bases identical to TRBD1. Germline CDR1 and CDR2: MNHNS and SASEGT. The J segment lost 4 bases and the V segment lost 5 bases, leaving 10 bases of the junction unmatched. This CDR3 has 15 amino acids. In nucleotides, the CDR3 is TGTGCCAGCAGTCCGGAGACAGGGTGGATCTATGGCTACACCTTC. Its protein product is CASSPETGWIYGYTF.

V and J are TRBV20-1 and TRBJ1-1; D possibly corresponds to TRBD1 (5 bases). CDR3 length equals 13 residues. Germline V gene data show CDR1 as DFQATT and CDR2 as SNEGSKA (reference sequence). Trimming shortened V by 6 bases and J by 0 bases, and 11 bases separated the two germline ends. CDR3 sequence (DNA): TGCAGTGCGACAGAGATTATGAACACTGAAGCTTTCTTT. Protein product: CSATEIMNTEAFF.